This TCR beta chain was sequenced for a study of blood T cell repertoires in COVID-19 (dated by TCRdb to the early 2020s). A note on the overall study: Collaborator samples came from the United States, Italy and Spain and covered acute and convalescent phases of COVID-19. The prospective study material was composed of cDNA or gDNA derived from T cells, B-cell-depleted T cells, or PBMCs. The dataset comprised deeply sampled blood TCRbeta repertoires from subjects exposed to, actively infected with, or recovered from COVID-19. A freely available public database, intended as a resource for researchers studying the immune response to SARS-CoV-2, is where the repertoires were released. The samples were drawn from two sources: the first 160 participants of the ongoing ImmuneRACE study, and 1,254 subjects contributed by 6 global collaborators. The sample metadata nearly always contained a de-identified subject ID, COVID-19 status, age in years and sex. Where available, HLA class I and class II types were taken from metadata supplied by the sample provider and were not determined by assay-based typing.

Whole blood was collected in K2EDTA tubes by collaborating institutions according to the institutions' own protocols. Collaborator samples were shipped for TCRbeta analysis as frozen whole blood, isolated PBMCs, or DNA extracted from either sample type. For this clone: Its antigen is currently not known. No much larger clone exists at a distance of one base, and base qualities are not known.

In the germline V gene, CDR1 corresponds to SNHLY and CDR2 to FYNNEI. The CDR3 spans 14 residues, from the cysteine through the phenylalanine. The DNA shown is the 42-base CDR3, in frame from base 1. Germline trimming amounts to 7 bases on V and 1 base on J, with 5 as the count of junction bases outside the gene matches. The immunoSEQ Assay, a bias-controlled multiplex PCR, was used to amplify TCRbeta CDR3 regions from genomic DNA. In the original analysis: Within the assay, amplification of reference gene primers was used to estimate how many nucleated cells each sample contained. To quantify the absolute abundance of each unique TCRbeta CDR3 rearrangement, sequence reads were collapsed and filtered. For each sample, productive Simpson clonality was calculated by taking the square root of Simpson's diversity index across productive rearrangements. The table was pulled from immuneACCESS by TCRdb, which kept in-frame rearrangements only. Such tables lose some clones; where checked, under half of the loss comes from unresolved V genes, and the rest has no known cause. Clone size and the V and J calls come from that table; the DNA yielded D and trimming. The sample table lists about 230,000 clones, around four fifths of them with a count of one. Of the sample, under 3% falls within the top ten clones.

What the authors observed across the whole study: The amount of clinical and demographic metadata varied by source and participant and was provided uncurated.

The sequence was obtained from a woman in her 70s with active or convalescent COVID-19. In this chain, TRBV2 is recombined with TRBJ1-1, and 8 junctional nucleotides match TRBD1. The source material was peripheral blood. This receptor has the CDR3 CASIRTGPNTEAFF. At the DNA level, the sequence is TGTGCCAGCATTCGGACAGGGCCGAACACTGAAGCTTTCTTT.